The T cell receptor (beta chain) under discussion was sequenced for a study of read filtering for tumor transcriptome and immune sequencing. Across the study: TCR-mapped reads were about 4.05 to 10.27 million with IR-seq versus about 75 to 1,400 with RNA-seq.

The V and J ends lost 7 bases and 2 bases respectively, with 13 bases between them. Germline V gene lookup returns CDR1 SGDLS and CDR2 YYNGEE. This CDR3 has 14 amino acids. Molecular barcoded adaptors covering alpha/delta and beta/gamma chains were used on about 390 ng RNA. MiXCR, applied by TCRdb to the reads, yields one record per CDR3 protein. The repertoire has about 24,000 distinct CDR3 sequences, about 20% of them found once; the top ten carry more than 40%. Concerning this clonotype: A read error may explain this, as a much larger clone is one base away.

The TCR originated in a donor over 35 with multiple myeloma. The V gene is TRBV9, the J gene TRBJ2-1; D unresolved. Sequencing was done on a sample of a population of CD138-negative cells sorted from bone marrow. CDR3: CASGPSSPYNEQFF. DNA for the CDR3: TGTGCCAGCGGCCCGTCAAGCCCCTACAATGAGCAGTTCTTC.